This T cell receptor beta chain is drawn from a study of T cell repertoires in cytomegalovirus infection. This clonotype was picked up a small number of times. Its antigen is unidentified. From the reads, TCRdb called clonotypes with MiXCR, one entry per CDR3 protein. The data hold around 340,000 distinct CDR3 sequences, with 25% to 35% observed a single time. With 4 bases clipped from V and 9 bases from J, the junction kept 8 bases outside the gene matches. The CDR3 totals 14 residues. CDR1 and CDR2 from the germline V gene are KGHSH and LQKENI. The sequence was obtained from a human donor in good health (CMV status not recorded). Some clones in this sample may be carry-over from other donors' samples. The sequencing used cultured PBMCs, collected from culture after CMV antigen stimulation. The gene calls are TRBV18 and TRBJ2-1, with TRBD1 matching over 8 bases. The CDR3 nucleotides read TGTGCCAGCTCACTAGGGACAGGAGGTAGTGAGCAGTTCTTC. Protein product: CASSLGTGGSEQFF.